Listed below are T cell receptor beta chains from one sample, sequenced in a study of blood T cell repertoires in COVID-19. Assay used: immunoSEQ multiplex PCR; TCRdb lists only in-frame clones, some missing. This repertoire shows about 59,000 clones, more than 75% found once; its top ten account for about 6.3%. Sample: peripheral blood. The receptors were gathered from a man aged 60 to 75 with active or convalescent COVID-19. Both conserved end residues are part of each CDR3. Each record gives: CDR3 protein, CDR3 DNA, D gene, clone size, J gene, V gene. The D gene is left open where the match is weak. Clone size is not always given. Where it is, it says once, few, many or a class for expanded clones.

CDR3 protein: CASSAGTSEETYEQYF
CDR3 DNA: TGTGCCAGCAGCGCCGGGACTAGCGAGGAAACCTACGAGCAGTACTTC
D gene: -
clone size: -
J gene: TRBJ2-7
V gene: TRBV21-1

CDR3 protein: CASSPGLGEQFF
CDR3 DNA: TGCGCCAGCAGCCCTGGCCTTGGTGAGCAGTTCTTC
D gene: -
clone size: -
J gene: TRBJ2-1
V gene: TRBV4-3

CDR3 protein: CASSFVKGAGHNSPLHF
CDR3 DNA: TGTGCCAGCAGCTTCGTTAAGGGGGCAGGACATAATTCACCCCTCCACTTT
D gene: TRBD1
clone size: -
J gene: TRBJ1-6
V gene: TRBV7-9

CDR3 protein: CASSEAGYGYTF
CDR3 DNA: TGTGCCAGCAGTGAGGCGGGCTATGGCTACACCTTC
D gene: -
clone size: -
J gene: TRBJ1-2
V gene: TRBV2

CDR3 protein: CASRSGSYEQYF
CDR3 DNA: TGTGCCAGCCGCTCAGGCTCCTACGAGCAGTACTTC
D gene: -
clone size: -
J gene: TRBJ2-7
V gene: TRBV6-5

CDR3 protein: CASSRDTYTEAFF
CDR3 DNA: TGCGCCAGCAGTCGGGACACCTACACTGAAGCTTTCTTT
D gene: -
clone size: -
J gene: TRBJ1-1
V gene: TRBV10-2

CDR3 protein: CAISESSGSNIQYF
CDR3 DNA: TGTGCCATCAGTGAGTCGTCAGGGTCGAACATTCAGTACTTC
D gene: -
clone size: -
J gene: TRBJ2-4
V gene: TRBV10-3

CDR3 protein: CASSQQPGTGYNSPLHF
CDR3 DNA: TGCGCCAGCAGCCAACAACCCGGGACAGGCTATAATTCACCCCTCCACTTT
D gene: TRBD1
clone size: once
J gene: TRBJ1-6
V gene: TRBV4-3

CDR3 protein: CATSETGDSNQPQHF
CDR3 DNA: TGTGCCACCAGTGAGACAGGGGATAGCAATCAGCCCCAGCATTTT
D gene: TRBD1
clone size: -
J gene: TRBJ1-5
V gene: TRBV24-1

CDR3 protein: CARSLATSGYNEQFF
CDR3 DNA: TGTGCCAGAAGCTTGGCCACTAGCGGATACAATGAGCAGTTCTTC
D gene: TRBD2
clone size: -
J gene: TRBJ2-1
V gene: TRBV5-3

CDR3 protein: CASSLDAGPQYF
CDR3 DNA: TGTGCCAGCAGCTTAGATGCGGGGCCCCAGTACTTC
D gene: -
clone size: -
J gene: TRBJ2-5
V gene: TRBV11-3

CDR3 protein: CASSLIGQDYGYTF
CDR3 DNA: TGTGCCAGCAGCTTGATAGGACAGGACTATGGCTACACCTTC
D gene: TRBD1
clone size: -
J gene: TRBJ1-2
V gene: TRBV5-6

CDR3 protein: CASSYFTGGSSTDTQYF
CDR3 DNA: TGTGCCAGCAGTTATTTCACAGGGGGCTCTAGCACAGATACGCAGTATTTT
D gene: TRBD1
clone size: -
J gene: TRBJ2-3
V gene: TRBV11-3

CDR3 protein: CASSEQGIVTEAFF
CDR3 DNA: TGTGCCAGCAGCGAACAGGGGATCGTCACTGAAGCTTTCTTT
D gene: TRBD1
clone size: -
J gene: TRBJ1-1
V gene: TRBV11-1

CDR3 protein: CASSSTGTSENEQFF
CDR3 DNA: TGCGCCAGCAGTTCGACCGGGACTAGCGAGAATGAGCAGTTCTTC
D gene: TRBD2
clone size: once
J gene: TRBJ2-1
V gene: TRBV5-1

CDR3 protein: CASSPGRGQETQYF
CDR3 DNA: TGTGCCAGCTCACCTGGGCGGGGGCAAGAGACCCAGTACTTC
D gene: TRBD2
clone size: -
J gene: TRBJ2-5
V gene: TRBV18

CDR3 protein: CATSGPGHAPDTQYF
CDR3 DNA: TGTGCCACCAGTGGGCCGGGACACGCACCAGATACGCAGTATTTT
D gene: -
clone size: few
J gene: TRBJ2-3
V gene: TRBV24-1

CDR3 protein: CASSQNRESNYGYTF
CDR3 DNA: TGCGCCAGCAGTCAAAACAGGGAATCTAACTATGGCTACACCTTC
D gene: -
clone size: -
J gene: TRBJ1-2
V gene: TRBV23-1

CDR3 protein: CASSATGGRPAFF
CDR3 DNA: TGTGCCAGCAGCGCGACAGGGGGAAGGCCTGCTTTCTTT
D gene: TRBD1
clone size: once
J gene: TRBJ1-1
V gene: TRBV9

CDR3 protein: CASRRQAEPYEQYF
CDR3 DNA: TGTGCCAGCAGAAGACAGGCCGAACCCTACGAGCAGTACTTC
D gene: -
clone size: -
J gene: TRBJ2-7
V gene: TRBV2

CDR3 protein: CASSPEDRARAYF
CDR3 DNA: TGTGCCAGCAGCCCTGAGGACAGGGCCCGGGCGTATTTT
D gene: TRBD1
clone size: -
J gene: TRBJ2-3
V gene: TRBV7-2

CDR3 protein: CASSGLAANYGYTF
CDR3 DNA: TGTGCCAGCAGTGGATTGGCAGCTAACTATGGCTACACCTTC
D gene: -
clone size: -
J gene: TRBJ1-2
V gene: TRBV2

CDR3 protein: CASSVGGSDRELFF
CDR3 DNA: TGTGCCAGCAGCGTAGGAGGATCGGACAGGGAGCTGTTTTTT
D gene: -
clone size: -
J gene: TRBJ2-2
V gene: TRBV9

CDR3 protein: CASSFRDWSYEQYF
CDR3 DNA: TGTGCCAGCAGCTTCCGGGACTGGTCCTACGAGCAGTACTTC
D gene: -
clone size: -
J gene: TRBJ2-7
V gene: TRBV7-9

CDR3 protein: CASRPGTGGSTNTEAFF
CDR3 DNA: TGTGCCAGTAGGCCCGGGACAGGGGGCTCCACGAACACTGAAGCTTTCTTT
D gene: TRBD1
clone size: -
J gene: TRBJ1-1
V gene: TRBV19

CDR3 protein: CASSAARAGGNEQFF
CDR3 DNA: TGTGCCAGCAGCGCCGCACGGGCGGGAGGTAATGAGCAGTTCTTC
D gene: TRBD2
clone size: -
J gene: TRBJ2-1
V gene: TRBV7-6

CDR3 protein: CASSLSASGGYTF
CDR3 DNA: TGTGCCAGCAGCTTATCGGCCTCGGGTGGCTACACCTTC
D gene: -
clone size: -
J gene: TRBJ1-2
V gene: TRBV7-3

CDR3 protein: CASSLKGADNSPLHF
CDR3 DNA: TGTGCCAGCAGCTTGAAGGGGGCCGATAATTCACCCCTCCACTTT
D gene: TRBD1
clone size: -
J gene: TRBJ1-6
V gene: TRBV5-5

CDR3 protein: CASSVASGSGNEQFF
CDR3 DNA: TGTGCCAGCAGCGTAGCTAGCGGGAGTGGCAATGAGCAGTTCTTC
D gene: TRBD2
clone size: -
J gene: TRBJ2-1
V gene: TRBV9

CDR3 protein: CASSLLGGQSPFF
CDR3 DNA: TGTGCCAGCAGTTTATTAGGTGGACAGTCCCCTTTCTTT
D gene: -
clone size: -
J gene: TRBJ1-1
V gene: TRBV28

CDR3 protein: CASSLPGGAGEQYF
CDR3 DNA: TGTGCCAGCAGCTTGCCGGGGGGCGCGGGCGAGCAGTACTTC
D gene: -
clone size: once
J gene: TRBJ2-7
V gene: TRBV5-6

CDR3 protein: CASSRPGGGGANYGYTF
CDR3 DNA: TGTGCCAGCAGCCGGCCCGGAGGGGGGGGCGCTAACTATGGCTACACCTTC
D gene: -
clone size: -
J gene: TRBJ1-2
V gene: TRBV4-2

CDR3 protein: CASTLTSGSYNEQFF
CDR3 DNA: TGTGCCAGCACCTTAACTAGCGGCTCCTACAATGAGCAGTTCTTC
D gene: TRBD2
clone size: -
J gene: TRBJ2-1
V gene: TRBV2

CDR3 protein: CASSLNRGLETQYF
CDR3 DNA: TGTGCCAGCAGCCTAAATAGGGGTTTGGAGACCCAGTACTTC
D gene: -
clone size: -
J gene: TRBJ2-5
V gene: TRBV11-1

CDR3 protein: CARSSDGDWTEAFF
CDR3 DNA: TGTGCCAGAAGTTCCGATGGGGACTGGACTGAAGCTTTCTTT
D gene: -
clone size: -
J gene: TRBJ1-1
V gene: TRBV5-3

CDR3 protein: CASSPRAGPNSGNTIYF
CDR3 DNA: TGTGCCAGCAGTCCACGCGCGGGCCCTAACTCTGGAAACACCATATATTTT
D gene: -
clone size: -
J gene: TRBJ1-3
V gene: TRBV6-6

CDR3 protein: CASSQAGTPAYEQYF
CDR3 DNA: TGTGCCAGCAGCCAAGCCGGGACTCCTGCCTACGAGCAGTACTTC
D gene: -
clone size: -
J gene: TRBJ2-7
V gene: TRBV4-2

CDR3 protein: CASSYTTGYSNQPQHF
CDR3 DNA: TGTGCCAGCAGTTACACGACAGGGTATAGCAATCAGCCCCAGCATTTT
D gene: TRBD1
clone size: -
J gene: TRBJ1-5
V gene: TRBV6-2/TRBV6-3

CDR3 protein: CSASDNEQFF
CDR3 DNA: TGCAGTGCTAGCGACAATGAGCAGTTCTTC
D gene: -
clone size: -
J gene: TRBJ2-1
V gene: TRBV20-1

CDR3 protein: CASSEGAENTIYF
CDR3 DNA: TGTGCCAGCAGCGAGGGGGCGGAAAACACCATATATTTT
D gene: TRBD1
clone size: -
J gene: TRBJ1-3
V gene: TRBV5-4

CDR3 protein: CASSLGAGVNYGYTF
CDR3 DNA: TGTGCCAGCAGCTTGGGGGCAGGGGTCAACTATGGCTACACCTTC
D gene: -
clone size: -
J gene: TRBJ1-2
V gene: TRBV5-5

CDR3 protein: CASSLQGYEQYF
CDR3 DNA: TGTGCCAGCAGCTTACAGGGCTACGAGCAGTACTTC
D gene: -
clone size: -
J gene: TRBJ2-7
V gene: TRBV11-2

CDR3 protein: CASASGNEQFF
CDR3 DNA: TGTGCCAGCGCGTCCGGCAATGAGCAGTTCTTC
D gene: -
clone size: -
J gene: TRBJ2-1
V gene: TRBV19

CDR3 protein: CASQAGAADTQYF
CDR3 DNA: TGCGCCAGCCAAGCGGGAGCGGCAGATACGCAGTATTTT
D gene: TRBD2
clone size: -
J gene: TRBJ2-3
V gene: TRBV10-1

CDR3 protein: CASSQDPVGGRNTEAFF
CDR3 DNA: TGCGCCAGCAGCCAAGACCCAGTGGGGGGGAGGAACACTGAAGCTTTCTTT
D gene: -
clone size: -
J gene: TRBJ1-1
V gene: TRBV4-1

CDR3 protein: CASSPIDRNTEAFF
CDR3 DNA: TGTGCCAGCTCACCAATAGACAGGAACACTGAAGCTTTCTTT
D gene: -
clone size: once
J gene: TRBJ1-1
V gene: TRBV18

CDR3 protein: CASSLVAGSGNTGELFF
CDR3 DNA: TGTGCCAGCAGCTTAGTAGCTGGGTCGGGGAACACCGGGGAGCTGTTTTTT
D gene: -
clone size: -
J gene: TRBJ2-2
V gene: TRBV7-2

CDR3 protein: CASSFGQAQETQYF
CDR3 DNA: TGTGCCAGCAGTTTCGGACAGGCACAAGAGACCCAGTACTTC
D gene: TRBD1
clone size: -
J gene: TRBJ2-5
V gene: TRBV5-4

CDR3 protein: CASSPGLASTDTQYF
CDR3 DNA: TGTGCCAGCTCACCTGGACTAGCTAGCACAGATACGCAGTATTTT
D gene: TRBD2
clone size: -
J gene: TRBJ2-3
V gene: TRBV18

CDR3 protein: CASSPPPVADTQYF
CDR3 DNA: TGTGCCAGCTCACCACCACCGGTGGCAGATACGCAGTATTTT
D gene: -
clone size: -
J gene: TRBJ2-3
V gene: TRBV18

CDR3 protein: CASVGDRGNNSPLHF
CDR3 DNA: TGTGCCAGCGTGGGGGACAGGGGAAATAATTCACCCCTCCACTTT
D gene: TRBD1
clone size: -
J gene: TRBJ1-6
V gene: TRBV2

CDR3 protein: CASSQRQGSGYTF
CDR3 DNA: TGTGCCAGCAGCCAACGACAGGGGAGTGGCTACACCTTC
D gene: TRBD1
clone size: few
J gene: TRBJ1-2
V gene: TRBV14

CDR3 protein: CASQQWETQYF
CDR3 DNA: TGTGCTTCCCAACAGTGGGAGACCCAGTACTTC
D gene: -
clone size: -
J gene: TRBJ2-5
V gene: TRBV6-8

CDR3 protein: CASSSPQTFDRGLNQPQHF
CDR3 DNA: TGTGCCAGCAGCTCCCCCCAGACCTTCGACAGGGGGCTCAATCAGCCCCAGCATTTT
D gene: TRBD1
clone size: -
J gene: TRBJ1-5
V gene: TRBV7-2

CDR3 protein: CASSRSGTGGILNGYTF
CDR3 DNA: TGCGCCAGCAGCCGCTCCGGGACAGGGGGAATTTTGAATGGCTACACCTTC
D gene: TRBD1
clone size: -
J gene: TRBJ1-2
V gene: TRBV4-3